This T cell receptor (beta chain) was identified in a study of CXCR3-negative and CXCR3-positive naive CD8 T cells. UMI-labeled 5' RACE TRB cDNA libraries were prepared from the cells. Reanalyzing the 5' RACE reads, TCRdb keeps one entry per CDR3 protein, without DNA. There are about 98,000 distinct CDR3 sequences in the sample, with under 0.95% held by the top ten. Study findings and constraints: Comparably high diversity was seen in both naive subsets, and much lower diversity in memory CD8+ cells. CXCR3-expressing naive cells carried TRB CDR3s more hydrophobic than those of CXCR3-negative naive cells.

Germline CDR1 is MRHNA and CDR2 is SNTAGT. The length of the CDR3 is 15 residues. Of note for this clonotype: Antigen unknown.

The receptor was derived from a human donor in good health. Some clones in this sample may be carry-over from other donors' samples. The chain employs TRBV6-4 and TRBJ2-2; TCRdb returns TRBD2, unconfirmable since there is no DNA. Sequencing was performed on naive CXCR3+ CD8+ T cells from blood. Subset described: CD45RO-CCR7+CD27+CD95- naive CD8+ T cells expressing CXCR3 (TNR3+). This chain's CDR3 is CASSLSDSNTGELFF.